A single sample gave rise to the 5 T cell receptor beta chains below, sequenced in a study of T cells in Graves' hyperthyroidism and ophthalmopathy (dated by TCRdb to the late 2010s). Libraries were made using multiplex PCR. Sequencing instrument: Illumina HiSeq 2000. The TCR beta CDR3 regions were amplified from RNA transcripts. For the first round of RT-PCR on the TCR CDR3, the HTBI primer set was used together with the Qiagen OneStep RT-PCR kit. TCRdb reworked the public reads: Q25 trimming with fastp, MiXCR clone assembly, productive beta chains retained. Each record represents a unique CDR3 protein, reported with the most common genes and DNA among its rows. The sample data list 700,000 or so distinct CDR3 sequences, and around 15% of these were observed just once. Around 7.7% of the sample is held by the ten biggest clonotypes. The sample consisted of blood. The receptors stem from a man younger than 30 with Graves' hyperthyroidism.

This clonotype was picked up a small number of times. This chain joins TRBV5-5 and TRBJ1-2; 7 positions agree with TRBD1. The CDR3 totals 14 residues. The germline V gene encodes CDR1 SGHKS and CDR2 YYEKEE (reference sequence). The trim removed 4 bases at V and 8 bases at J, leaving 11 bases unmatched. In nucleotides, the CDR3 is TGTGCCAGCAGCCCTAATTCAGACAGGGAGGGCTACACCTTC. It is translated as CASSPNSDREGYTF.

This clonotype was seen many times. V and J are TRBV20-1 and TRBJ2-3; D gene ambiguous. The CDR3 contains 12 residues. The V and J ends lost 3 bases and 0 bases respectively, with 4 bases between them. Germline CDR1 reads DFQATT; CDR2 reads SNEGSKA (reference sequence). Written as DNA, the CDR3 is TGCAGTGCTAGCACTAGCACAGATACGCAGTATTTT. It translates to CSASTSTDTQYF.

This clonotype was seen ten or more times. The chain joins TRBV11-1 to TRBJ2-3, with 11 bases aligning to TRBD2. The germline V gene encodes CDR1 SGHAT and CDR2 FQDESV (reference sequence). The V segment lost 3 bases and the J segment 5 bases; nucleotides outside the gene matches: 1. This CDR3 has 14 amino acids. The CDR3 here is CASSLTSGIDTQYF. The CDR3 region has the DNA TGTGCCAGCAGCTTGACTAGCGGGATAGATACGCAGTATTTT.

For the CDR3, the DNA is TGTGCCAGCAGTTTAGTAATGTCCCCGGGACCCCAGGGCATTCAGTACTTC. Translation gives CASSLVMSPGPQGIQYF. This chain connects TRBV28 to TRBJ2-4, with D perhaps matching TRBD1 or TRBD2 (5 bases each). The V end lost 2 bases, the J end lost 9 bases, and 23 bases lay between the germline ends. The germline V gene has CDR1 MDHEN and CDR2 SYDVKM. This CDR3 region has 17 residues.

A few counts support this clonotype. This rearrangement joins TRBV29-1 to TRBJ1-4; D gene ambiguous. CDR1 is SQVTM, CDR2 ANQGSEA, per germline. This CDR3 is built from 14 residues. Trimming cost V 6 bases and J 5 bases, with 16 bases left between them. CDR3 sequence: CSVSGSAANEKLFF. The CDR3, as DNA: TGCAGCGTCTCAGGATCGGCGGCGAATGAAAAACTGTTTTTT.